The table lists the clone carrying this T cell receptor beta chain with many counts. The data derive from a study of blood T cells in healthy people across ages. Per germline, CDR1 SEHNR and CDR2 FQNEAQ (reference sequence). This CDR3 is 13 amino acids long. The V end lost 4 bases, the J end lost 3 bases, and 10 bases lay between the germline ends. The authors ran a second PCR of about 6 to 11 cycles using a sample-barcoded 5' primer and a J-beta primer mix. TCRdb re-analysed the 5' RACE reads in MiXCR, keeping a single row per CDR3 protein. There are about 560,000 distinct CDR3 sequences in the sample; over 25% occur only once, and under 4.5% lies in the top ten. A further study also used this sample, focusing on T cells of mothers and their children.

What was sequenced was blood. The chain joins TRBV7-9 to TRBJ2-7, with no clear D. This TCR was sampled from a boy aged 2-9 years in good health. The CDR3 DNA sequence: TGTGCCAGCAGCTCGTACAGAGACTACGAGCAGTACTTC. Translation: CASSSYRDYEQYF.